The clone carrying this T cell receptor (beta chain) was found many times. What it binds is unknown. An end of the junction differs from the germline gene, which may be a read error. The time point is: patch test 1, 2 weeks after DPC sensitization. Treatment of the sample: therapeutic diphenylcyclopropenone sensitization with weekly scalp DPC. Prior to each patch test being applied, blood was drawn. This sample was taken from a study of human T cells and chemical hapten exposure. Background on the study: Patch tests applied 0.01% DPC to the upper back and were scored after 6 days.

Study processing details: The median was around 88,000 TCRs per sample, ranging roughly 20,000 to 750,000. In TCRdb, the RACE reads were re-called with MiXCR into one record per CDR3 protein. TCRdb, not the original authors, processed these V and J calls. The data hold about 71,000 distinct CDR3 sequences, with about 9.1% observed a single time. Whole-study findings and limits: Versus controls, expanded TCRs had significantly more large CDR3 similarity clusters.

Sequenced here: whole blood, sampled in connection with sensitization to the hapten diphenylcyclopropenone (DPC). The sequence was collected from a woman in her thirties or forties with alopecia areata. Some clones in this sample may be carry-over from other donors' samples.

The CDR3 protein is CASSWGLAGAPAF. DNA of the CDR3: TGTGCCAGCAGCTGGGGACTAGCGGGGGCCCCGGCTTTC. The V call is TRBV7-9, the J call TRBJ2-1; 14 bases are shared with TRBD2. Germline V CDR1 and CDR2: SEHNR, FQNEAQ (reference sequence). This CDR3 region has 13 residues.